This entry concerns a single TCR beta chain. Its antigen is still unknown. A J-beta primer mix and a sample-barcoded 5' primer were used in a second PCR of about 7 to 12 cycles. TCRdb passed the 5' RACE reads through MiXCR, listing each CDR3 protein once. This sample yields about 730,000 distinct CDR3 sequences, of which 40% to 45% are seen a single time; approximately 22% belongs to the top ten. CDR1 DFQATT and CDR2 SNEGSKA come from the germline V gene (reference sequence). V lost 3 bases and J lost 5; bases outside the gene matches: 7. CDR3 length: 14 amino acids. The data stem from a study of blood T cells in healthy people across ages. Findings and limits, study-wide: A roughly linear age-dependent decrease characterized TCR beta diversity per million T cells.

The source is an older woman in good health. The specimen was blood. V usage is TRBV20-1 and J usage is TRBJ1-5; 7 bases are a match to TRBD1. The CDR3 DNA follows: TGCAGTGCTAGTCCAGCGGGACAGTATCAGCCCCAGCATTTT. Encoded protein: CSASPAGQYQPQHF.